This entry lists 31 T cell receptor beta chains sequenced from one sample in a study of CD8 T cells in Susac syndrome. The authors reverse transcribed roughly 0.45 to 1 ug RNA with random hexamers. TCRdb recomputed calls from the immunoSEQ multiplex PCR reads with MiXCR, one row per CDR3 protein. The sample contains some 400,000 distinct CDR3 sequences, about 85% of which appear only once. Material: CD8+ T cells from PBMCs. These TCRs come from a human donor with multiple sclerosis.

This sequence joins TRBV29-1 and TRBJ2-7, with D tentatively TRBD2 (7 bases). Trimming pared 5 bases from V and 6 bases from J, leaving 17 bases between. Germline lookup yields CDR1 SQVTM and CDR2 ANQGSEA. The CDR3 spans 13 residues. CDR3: CSVWGGLLVEQYF. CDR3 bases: TGCAGCGTTTGGGGGGGGCTCTTGGTCGAGCAGTACTTC.

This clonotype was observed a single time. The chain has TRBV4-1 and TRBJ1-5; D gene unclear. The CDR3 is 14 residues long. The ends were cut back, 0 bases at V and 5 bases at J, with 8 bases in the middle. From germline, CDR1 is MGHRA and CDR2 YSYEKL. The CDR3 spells CASSQDLAYQPQHF. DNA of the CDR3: TGCGCCAGCAGCCAAGATTTGGCATATCAGCCCCAGCATTTT.

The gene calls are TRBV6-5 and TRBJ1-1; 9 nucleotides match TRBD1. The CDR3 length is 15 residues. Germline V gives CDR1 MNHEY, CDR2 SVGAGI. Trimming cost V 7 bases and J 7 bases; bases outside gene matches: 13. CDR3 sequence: CASTGTGKLTLEAFF. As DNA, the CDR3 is TGTGCCAGCACCGGGACAGGGAAGCTTACACTTGAAGCTTTCTTT.

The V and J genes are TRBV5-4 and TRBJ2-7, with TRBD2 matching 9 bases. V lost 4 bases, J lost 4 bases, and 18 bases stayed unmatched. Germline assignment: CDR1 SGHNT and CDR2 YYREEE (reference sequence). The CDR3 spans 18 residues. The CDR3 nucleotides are TGTGCCAGCAGCCCCTCTAGACTAGCGGAAGAAGGGGCGTACGAGCAGTACTTC. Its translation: CASSPSRLAEEGAYEQYF.

CDR3 residues: CASSGGAGVGNIQYF. DNA of the CDR3: TGTGCCAGCAGCGGAGGAGCGGGAGTTGGAAACATTCAGTACTTC. The chain has TRBV2 and TRBJ2-4; 8 nucleotides agree with TRBD2. This CDR3 comprises 15 residues. The germline gives CDR1 SNHLY, CDR2 FYNNEI. V shed 6 bases, J shed 6 bases, and the junction held 10 bases outside the gene matches.

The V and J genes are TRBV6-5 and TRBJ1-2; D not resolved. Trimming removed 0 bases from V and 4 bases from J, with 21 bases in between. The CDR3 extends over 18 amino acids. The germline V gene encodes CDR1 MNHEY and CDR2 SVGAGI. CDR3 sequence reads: CASSYSAPVSLLGYGYTF. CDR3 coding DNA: TGTGCCAGCAGTTACTCTGCCCCTGTGTCCCTACTGGGCTATGGCTACACCTTC.

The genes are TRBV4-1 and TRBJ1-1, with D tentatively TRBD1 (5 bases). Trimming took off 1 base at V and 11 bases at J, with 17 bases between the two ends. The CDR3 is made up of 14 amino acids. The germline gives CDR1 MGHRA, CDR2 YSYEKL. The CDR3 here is CASSQAGGDLGAFF. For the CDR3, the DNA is TGCGCCAGCAGCCAAGCCGGGGGGGACCTTGGGGCTTTCTTT.

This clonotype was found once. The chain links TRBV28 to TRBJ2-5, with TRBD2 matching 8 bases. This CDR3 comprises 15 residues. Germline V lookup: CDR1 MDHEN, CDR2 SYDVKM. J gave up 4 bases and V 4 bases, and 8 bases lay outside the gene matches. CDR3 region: CASSSWEAGVETQYF. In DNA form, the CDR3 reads TGTGCCAGCAGTTCATGGGAAGCGGGAGTAGAGACCCAGTACTTC.

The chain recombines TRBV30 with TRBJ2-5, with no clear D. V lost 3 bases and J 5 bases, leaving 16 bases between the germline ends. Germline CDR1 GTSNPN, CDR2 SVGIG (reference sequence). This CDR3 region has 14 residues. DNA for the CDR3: TGTGCCTGGAGCTCCTCCTCTAGTGCGGAGACCCAGTACTTC. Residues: CAWSSSSSAETQYF.

In DNA, the CDR3 is TGCGCCAGCAGCTTGGCCGGACTAGTTTCTTACAATGAGCAGTTCTTC. The encoded protein is CASSLAGLVSYNEQFF. The chain recombines TRBV5-1 with TRBJ2-1, with TRBD2 matching 7 bases. The length of the CDR3 is 16 residues. The V segment lost 0 bases and the J segment 4 bases; nucleotides outside the gene matches: 7. From germline, CDR1 is SGHRS and CDR2 YFSETQ.

CDR3 sequence: CATTVNTGELFF. Written as DNA, the CDR3 is TGTGCGACCACAGTGAACACCGGGGAGCTGTTTTTT. This chain links TRBV5-4 with TRBJ2-2; D gene ambiguous. The germline gives CDR1 SGHNT, CDR2 YYREEE (reference sequence). The CDR3 totals 12 residues. Together with reference TRBV5-4 and TRBJ2-2, the CDR3 gives the full variable domain: ETGVTQSPTHLIKTRGQQVTLRCSSQSGHNTVSWYQQALGQGPQFIFQYYREEENGRGNFPPRFSGLQFPNYSSELNVNALELDDSALYLCATTVNTGELFFGEGSRLTVL.

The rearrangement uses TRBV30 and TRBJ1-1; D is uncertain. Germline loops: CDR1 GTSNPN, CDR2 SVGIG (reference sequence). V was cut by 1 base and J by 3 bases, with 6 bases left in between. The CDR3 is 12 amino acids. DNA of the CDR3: TGTGCCTGGAGTGACGGTTACACTGAAGCTTTCTTT. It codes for CAWSDGYTEAFF.

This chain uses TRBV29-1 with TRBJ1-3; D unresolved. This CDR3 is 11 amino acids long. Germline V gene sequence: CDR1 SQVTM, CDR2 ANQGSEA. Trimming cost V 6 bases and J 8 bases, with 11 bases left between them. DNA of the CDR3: TGCAGCGTCTTTGCCTACCACACCATATATTTT. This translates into CSVFAYHTIYF.

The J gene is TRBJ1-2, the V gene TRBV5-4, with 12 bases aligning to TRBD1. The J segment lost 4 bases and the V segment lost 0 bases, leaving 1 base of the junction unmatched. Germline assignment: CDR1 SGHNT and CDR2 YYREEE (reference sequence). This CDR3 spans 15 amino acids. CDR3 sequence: CASSLVGQGAYGYTF. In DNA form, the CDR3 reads TGTGCCAGCAGCTTGGTGGGACAGGGGGCCTATGGCTACACCTTC.

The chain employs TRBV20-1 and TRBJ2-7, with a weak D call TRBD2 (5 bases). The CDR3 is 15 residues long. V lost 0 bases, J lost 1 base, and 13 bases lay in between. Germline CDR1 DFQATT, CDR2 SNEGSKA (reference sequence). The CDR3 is CSARETLEESYEQYF. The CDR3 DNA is TGCAGTGCTAGAGAAACACTAGAAGAATCCTACGAGCAGTACTTC.

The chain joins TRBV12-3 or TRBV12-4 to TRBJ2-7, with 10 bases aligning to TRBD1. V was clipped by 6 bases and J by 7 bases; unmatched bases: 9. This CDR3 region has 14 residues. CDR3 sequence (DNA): TGTGCCAGCAGCGGACAGGGGGGTCCAGGGGAGCAGTACTTC. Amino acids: CASSGQGGPGEQYF.

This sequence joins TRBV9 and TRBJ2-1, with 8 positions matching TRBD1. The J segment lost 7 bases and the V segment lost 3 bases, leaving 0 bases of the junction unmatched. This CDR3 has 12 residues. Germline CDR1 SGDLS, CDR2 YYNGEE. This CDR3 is CASSGDRNEQFF. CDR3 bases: TGTGCCAGCAGCGGGGACAGGAATGAGCAGTTCTTC. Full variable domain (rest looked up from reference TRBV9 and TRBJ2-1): DSGVTQTPKHLITATGQRVTLRCSPRSGDLSVYWYQQSLDQGLQFLIQYYNGEERAKGNILERFSAQQFPDLHSELNLSSLELGDSALYFCASSGDRNEQFFGPGTRLTVL.

This CDR3 is CASSYSKGLYEQYF. Here the CDR3 DNA reads TGTGCCAGCAGTTACTCGAAGGGGCTCTACGAGCAGTACTTC. The J gene is TRBJ2-7, the V gene TRBV6-5, with D possibly TRBD1 on 5 matching bases. CDR1 is MNHEY and CDR2 is SVGAGI in the germline V gene. V dropped 0 bases and J dropped 3 bases, with 9 bases sitting between them. This CDR3 has 14 residues.

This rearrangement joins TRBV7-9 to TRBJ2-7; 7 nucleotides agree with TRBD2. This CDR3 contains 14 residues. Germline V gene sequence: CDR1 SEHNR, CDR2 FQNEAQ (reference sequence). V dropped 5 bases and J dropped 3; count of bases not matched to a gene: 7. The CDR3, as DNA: TGTGCCAGCAGCCCTGTCGCGGGGGACTACGAGCAGTACTTC. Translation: CASSPVAGDYEQYF.

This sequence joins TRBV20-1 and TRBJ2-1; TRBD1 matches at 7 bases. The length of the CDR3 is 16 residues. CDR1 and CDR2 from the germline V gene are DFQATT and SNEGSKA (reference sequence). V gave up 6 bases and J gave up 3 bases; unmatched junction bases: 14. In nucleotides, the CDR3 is TGCAGTGCACCCCCCCTTGGACAGGCAGACTACAATGAGCAGTTCTTC. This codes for CSAPPLGQADYNEQFF.

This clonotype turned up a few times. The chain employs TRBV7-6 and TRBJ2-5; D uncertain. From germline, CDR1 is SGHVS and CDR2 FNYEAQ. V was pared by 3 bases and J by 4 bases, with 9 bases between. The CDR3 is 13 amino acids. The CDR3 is CASSFDIGETQYF. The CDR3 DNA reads TGTGCCAGCAGCTTCGACATCGGAGAGACCCAGTACTTC.

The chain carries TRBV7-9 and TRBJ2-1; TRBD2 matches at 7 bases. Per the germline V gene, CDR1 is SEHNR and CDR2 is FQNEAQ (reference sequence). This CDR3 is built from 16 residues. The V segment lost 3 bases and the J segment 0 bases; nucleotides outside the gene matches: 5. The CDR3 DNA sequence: TGTGCCAGCAGCTTGGTCCGGGACTACTCCTACAATGAGCAGTTCTTC. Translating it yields CASSLVRDYSYNEQFF.

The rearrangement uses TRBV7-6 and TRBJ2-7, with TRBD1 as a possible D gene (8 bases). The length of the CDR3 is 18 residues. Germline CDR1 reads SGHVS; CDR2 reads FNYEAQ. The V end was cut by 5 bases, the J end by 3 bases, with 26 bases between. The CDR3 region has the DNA TGTGCCAGCAGCCGACGGTTGGACAGGGAGGGTGGGGGCTACGAGCAGTACTTC. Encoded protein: CASSRRLDREGGGYEQYF.

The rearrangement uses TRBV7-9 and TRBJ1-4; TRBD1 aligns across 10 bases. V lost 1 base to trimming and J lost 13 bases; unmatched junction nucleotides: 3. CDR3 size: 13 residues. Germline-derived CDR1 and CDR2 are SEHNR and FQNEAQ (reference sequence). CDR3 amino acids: CASSLVGQGRLFF. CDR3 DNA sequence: TGTGCCAGCAGCTTAGTGGGACAGGGGCGACTGTTTTTT.

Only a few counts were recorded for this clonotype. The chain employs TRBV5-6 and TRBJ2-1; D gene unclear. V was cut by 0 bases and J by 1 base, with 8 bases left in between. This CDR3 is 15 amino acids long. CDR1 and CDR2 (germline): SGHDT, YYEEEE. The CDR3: CASSLVAGSYNEQFF. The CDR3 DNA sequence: TGTGCCAGCAGCTTGGTGGCAGGATCCTACAATGAGCAGTTCTTC. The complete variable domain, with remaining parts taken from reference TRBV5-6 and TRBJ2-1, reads DAGVTQSPTHLIKTRGQQVTLRCSPKSGHDTVSWYQQALGQGPQFIFQYYEEEERQRGNFPDRFSGHQFPNYSSELNVNALLLGDSALYLCASSLVAGSYNEQFFGPGTRLTVL.

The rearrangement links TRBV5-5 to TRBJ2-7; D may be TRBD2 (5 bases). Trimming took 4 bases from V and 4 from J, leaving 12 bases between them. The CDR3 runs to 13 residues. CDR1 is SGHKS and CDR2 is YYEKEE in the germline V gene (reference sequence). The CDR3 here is CASSGPRGYEQYF. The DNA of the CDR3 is TGTGCCAGCAGCGGACCCAGAGGGTACGAGCAGTACTTC.

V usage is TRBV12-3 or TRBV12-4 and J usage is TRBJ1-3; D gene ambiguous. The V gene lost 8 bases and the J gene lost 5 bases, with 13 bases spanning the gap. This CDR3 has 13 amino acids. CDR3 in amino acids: CASLRALRNTIYF. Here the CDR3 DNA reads TGTGCCAGCCTTCGGGCTTTGAGAAACACCATATATTTT.

The CDR3 nucleotides are TGTGCCAGCAGTTTAGATATAGAAACTGGGGCCAACGTCCTGACTTTC. Its translation is CASSLDIETGANVLTF. This chain connects TRBV12-3 or TRBV12-4 to TRBJ2-6, with D unclear. V lost 1 base, J lost 2 bases, and 9 bases lay in between. The CDR3 runs 16 residues.

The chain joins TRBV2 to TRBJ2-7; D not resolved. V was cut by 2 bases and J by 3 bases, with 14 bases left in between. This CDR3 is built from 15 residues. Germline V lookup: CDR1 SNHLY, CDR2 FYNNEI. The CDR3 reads CASSEHRSVGYEQYF. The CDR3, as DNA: TGTGCCAGCAGTGAACACAGATCAGTGGGCTACGAGCAGTACTTC. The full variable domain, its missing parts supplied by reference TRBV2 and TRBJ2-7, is EPEVTQTPSHQVTQMGQEVILRCVPISNHLYFYWYRQILGQKVEFLVSFYNNEISEKSEIFDDQFSVERPDGSNFTLKIRSTKLEDSAMYFCASSEHRSVGYEQYFGPGTRLTVT.

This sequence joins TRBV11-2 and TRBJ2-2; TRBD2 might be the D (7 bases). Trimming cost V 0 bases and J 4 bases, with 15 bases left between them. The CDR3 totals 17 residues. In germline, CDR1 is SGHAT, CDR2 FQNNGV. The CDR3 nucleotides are TGTGCCAGCAGCTTAGAGGGGGGGGCGCCGCTCACCGGGGAGCTGTTTTTT. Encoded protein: CASSLEGGAPLTGELFF.

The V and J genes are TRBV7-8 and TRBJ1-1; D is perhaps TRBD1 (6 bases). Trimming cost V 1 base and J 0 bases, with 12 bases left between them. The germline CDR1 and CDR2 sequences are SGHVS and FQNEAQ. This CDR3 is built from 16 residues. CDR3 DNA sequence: TGTGCCAGCAGCTTAGAGGGGGGGGGACTGAACACTGAAGCTTTCTTT. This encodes CASSLEGGGLNTEAFF. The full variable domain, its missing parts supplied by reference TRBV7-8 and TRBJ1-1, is GAGVSQSPRYKVAKRGQDVALRCDPISGHVSLFWYQQALGQGPEFLTYFQNEAQLDKSGLPSDRFFAERPEGSVSTLKIQRTQQEDSAVYLCASSLEGGGLNTEAFFGQGTRLTVV.